This T cell receptor beta chain emerged from a study of PD-L1 blockade in urothelial cancer. V lost 3 bases, J lost 5 bases, and 10 bases stayed unmatched. The CDR3 totals 16 residues. Germline V gene sequence: CDR1 SGDLS, CDR2 YYNGEE. Patients had locally advanced or metastatic urothelial carcinoma. Pretreatment and on-treatment blood mononuclear cell samples were taken, totaling between 1 and 8 time points per patient. Profiled with immunoSEQ multiplex PCR; TCRdb holds only in-frame clones, not every one. In the table there are about 100,000 clones, 91% of which are singletons. The clonotype originates from an elderly woman with urothelial cancer. V usage is TRBV9 and J usage is TRBJ1-1; 10 bases match TRBD1. This specimen consisted of PBMCs, obtained around atezolizumab (anti-PD-L1) treatment. For the CDR3, the DNA is TGTGCCAGCAGCGGCGCGACAGGGGGCGCGAGTACTGAAGCTTTCTTT. The encoded protein is CASSGATGGASTEAFF.